Included here is one T cell receptor beta chain sequence, with context. Antigen specificity is unknown. The source of the sample is a study of beta chain features in type 1 diabetes. Expressed TCRB transcripts were sequenced because the entire RNA isolate underwent reverse transcription. Only in-frame clones appear in the TCRdb table, and some are missing; sequencing was by immunoSEQ multiplex PCR. The data hold 970,000 or so clones, with roughly 15% observed a single time. Between the trimmed V and J ends, which lost 4 bases and 2 bases, there was a span of 17 bases. This CDR3 has 16 residues. In germline, CDR1 is SGHDT, CDR2 YYEEEE. General observations from the study: A pattern of fewer insertions and more deletions at VDJ junctions was seen in type 1 diabetes patients.

This TCR was recovered from a woman aged 18-29 years in good health. The source material was naive CD4+ T cells from blood. V is TRBV5-6 and J is TRBJ2-3, with unresolved D. The CDR3 DNA reads TGTGCCAGCAGCCCGGGCAGGCTAGTTATCACAGATACGCAGTATTTT. Residues: CASSPGRLVITDTQYF. The full variable domain, with the rest looked up from reference TRBV5-6 and TRBJ2-3, is DAGVTQSPTHLIKTRGQQVTLRCSPKSGHDTVSWYQQALGQGPQFIFQYYEEEERQRGNFPDRFSGHQFPNYSSELNVNALLLGDSALYLCASSPGRLVITDTQYFGPGTRLTVL.